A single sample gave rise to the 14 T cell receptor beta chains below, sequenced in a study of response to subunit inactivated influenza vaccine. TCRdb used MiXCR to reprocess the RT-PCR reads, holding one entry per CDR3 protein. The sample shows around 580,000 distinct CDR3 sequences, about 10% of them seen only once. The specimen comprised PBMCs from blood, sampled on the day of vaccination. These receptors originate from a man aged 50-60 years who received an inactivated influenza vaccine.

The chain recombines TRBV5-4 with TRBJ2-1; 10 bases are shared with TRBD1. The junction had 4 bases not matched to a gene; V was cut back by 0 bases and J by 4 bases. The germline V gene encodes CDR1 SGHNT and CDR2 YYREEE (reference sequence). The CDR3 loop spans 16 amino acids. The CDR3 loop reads CASSLGGQGWYNEQFF. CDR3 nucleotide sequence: TGTGCCAGCAGCTTGGGGGGACAGGGGTGGTACAATGAGCAGTTCTTC.

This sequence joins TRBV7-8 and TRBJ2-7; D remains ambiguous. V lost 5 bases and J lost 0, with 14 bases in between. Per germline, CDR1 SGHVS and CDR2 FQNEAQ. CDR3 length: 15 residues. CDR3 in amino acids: CASSMIEGVSYEQYF. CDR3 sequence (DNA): TGTGCCAGCAGCATGATTGAAGGAGTCTCCTACGAGCAGTACTTC.

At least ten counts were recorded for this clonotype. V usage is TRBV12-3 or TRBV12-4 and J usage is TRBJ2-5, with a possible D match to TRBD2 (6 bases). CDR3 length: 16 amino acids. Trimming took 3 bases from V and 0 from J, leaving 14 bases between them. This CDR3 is CASSFGGRRYQETQYF. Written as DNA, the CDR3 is TGTGCCAGCAGTTTTGGGGGGAGACGTTACCAAGAGACCCAGTACTTC.

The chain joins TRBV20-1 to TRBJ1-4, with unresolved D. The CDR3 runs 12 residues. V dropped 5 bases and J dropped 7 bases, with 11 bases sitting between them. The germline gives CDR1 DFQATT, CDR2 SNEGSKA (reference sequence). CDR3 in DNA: TGCAGTGCTTGGGGAATGGGTGAAAAACTGTTTTTT. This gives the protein CSAWGMGEKLFF.

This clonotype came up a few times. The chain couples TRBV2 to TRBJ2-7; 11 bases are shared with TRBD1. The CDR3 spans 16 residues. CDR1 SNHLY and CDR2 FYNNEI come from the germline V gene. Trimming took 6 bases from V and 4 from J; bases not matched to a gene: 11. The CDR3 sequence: CASSPTGTGGRYEQYF. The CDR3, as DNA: TGTGCCAGCAGCCCAACCGGGACAGGGGGAAGGTACGAGCAGTACTTC. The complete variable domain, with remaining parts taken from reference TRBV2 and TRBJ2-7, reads EPEVTQTPSHQVTQMGQEVILRCVPISNHLYFYWYRQILGQKVEFLVSFYNNEISEKSEIFDDQFSVERPDGSNFTLKIRSTKLEDSAMYFCASSPTGTGGRYEQYFGPGTRLTVT.

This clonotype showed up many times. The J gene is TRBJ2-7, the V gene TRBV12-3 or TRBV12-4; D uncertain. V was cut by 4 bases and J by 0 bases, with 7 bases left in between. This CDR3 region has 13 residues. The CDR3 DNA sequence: TGTGCCAGCAGTTGGCCAGGCTCCTACGAGCAGTACTTC. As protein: CASSWPGSYEQYF.

The CDR3 is CASSEWGPNYGYTF. In nucleotides, the CDR3 is TGTGCCAGCAGTGAATGGGGACCAAACTATGGCTACACCTTC. The chain combines TRBV25-1 with TRBJ1-2; a weak D match, TRBD1 (5 bases). The V end was cut by 1 base, the J end by 2 bases, with 8 bases between. Germline-derived CDR1 and CDR2 are MGHDK and SYGVNS. CDR3 length: 14 amino acids.

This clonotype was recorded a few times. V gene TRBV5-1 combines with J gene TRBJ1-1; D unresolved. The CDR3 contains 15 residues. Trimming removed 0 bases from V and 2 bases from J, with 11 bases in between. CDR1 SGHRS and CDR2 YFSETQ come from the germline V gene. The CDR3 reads CASSLGPNGNTEAFF. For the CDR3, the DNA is TGCGCCAGCAGCTTGGGCCCAAACGGAAACACTGAAGCTTTCTTT.

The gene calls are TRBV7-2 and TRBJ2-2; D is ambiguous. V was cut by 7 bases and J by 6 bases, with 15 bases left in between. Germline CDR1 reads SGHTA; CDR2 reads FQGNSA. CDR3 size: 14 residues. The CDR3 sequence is CASNPFSGSGELFF. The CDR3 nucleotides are TGTGCCAGCAACCCATTTAGTGGTTCCGGGGAGCTGTTTTTT.

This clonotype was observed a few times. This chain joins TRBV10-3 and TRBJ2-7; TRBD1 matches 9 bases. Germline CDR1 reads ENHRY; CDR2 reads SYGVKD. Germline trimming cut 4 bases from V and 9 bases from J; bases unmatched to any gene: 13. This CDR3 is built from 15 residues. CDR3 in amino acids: CAISGTGGGSLGQYF. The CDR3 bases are TGTGCCATCAGTGGTACAGGGGGCGGTTCCTTGGGGCAGTACTTC.

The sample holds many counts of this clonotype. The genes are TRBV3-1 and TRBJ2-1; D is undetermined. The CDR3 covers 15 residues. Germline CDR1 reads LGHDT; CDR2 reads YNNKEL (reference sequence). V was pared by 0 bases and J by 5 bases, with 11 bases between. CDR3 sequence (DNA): TGTGCCAGCAGCCAAGATCGGCTAGACGACAATGAGCAGTTCTTC. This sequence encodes CASSQDRLDDNEQFF.

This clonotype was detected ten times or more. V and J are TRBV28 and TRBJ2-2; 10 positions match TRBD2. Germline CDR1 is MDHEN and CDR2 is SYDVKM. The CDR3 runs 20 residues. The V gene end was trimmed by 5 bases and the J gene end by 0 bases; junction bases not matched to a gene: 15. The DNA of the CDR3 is TGTGCCAGCAGTGCCGCCGGGGAGCGGGGGGGTCCTACGAACACCGGGGAGCTGTTTTTT. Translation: CASSAAGERGGPTNTGELFF.

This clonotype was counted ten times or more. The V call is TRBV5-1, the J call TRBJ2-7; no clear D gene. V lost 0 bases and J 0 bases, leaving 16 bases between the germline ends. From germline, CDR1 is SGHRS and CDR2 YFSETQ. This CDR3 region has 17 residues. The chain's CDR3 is CASSLGRVSLSSYEQYF. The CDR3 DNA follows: TGCGCCAGCAGCTTGGGGCGTGTCAGTCTTAGCTCCTACGAGCAGTACTTC. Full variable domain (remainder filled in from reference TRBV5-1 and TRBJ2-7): KAGVTQTPRYLIKTRGQQVTLSCSPISGHRSVSWYQQTPGQGLQFLFEYFSETQRNKGNFPGRFSGRQFSNSRSEMNVSTLELGDSALYLCASSLGRVSLSSYEQYFGPGTRLTVT.

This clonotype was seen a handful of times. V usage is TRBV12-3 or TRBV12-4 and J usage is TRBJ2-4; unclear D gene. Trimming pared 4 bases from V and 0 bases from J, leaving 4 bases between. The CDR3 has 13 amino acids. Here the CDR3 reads CASSYGAKNIQYF. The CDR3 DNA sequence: TGTGCCAGCAGTTACGGAGCCAAAAACATTCAGTACTTC.